This TCR beta chain came from a study of CD8 T cells in ankylosing spondylitis. Study findings and constraints: Peripheral blood held disease-linked clones only at relatively low frequency, and these were CD8+. In the blood and synovial fluid of reactive arthritis, some motif variants had been previously reported.

Making the TCR beta libraries involved quantitative 5'-RACE with molecular barcodes. TCRdb reanalysed the 5' RACE reads using MiXCR and keeps one entry per CDR3 protein. The data show 150,000 to 200,000 distinct CDR3 sequences, with around a tenth seen just once and just under 30% held by the top ten. V was clipped by 1 base and J by 9 bases; unmatched bases: 4. The germline V gene encodes CDR1 LGHDT and CDR2 YNNKEL (reference sequence). The CDR3 consists of 15 residues. This clonotype was picked up many times. Its target is not known. The sequence came from a male donor with ankylosing spondylitis or in good health (not recorded which). The sequenced sample was blood, either unsorted or a sorted T cell fraction (not recorded which). The rearrangement joins TRBV3-1 to TRBJ2-1; 12 nucleotides align to TRBD2. CDR3 sequence (DNA): TGTGCCAGCAGCCAAGGGGTGACTAGCGGGAGTGAGCAGTTCTTC. Translated, it gives CASSQGVTSGSEQFF.